Sequencing of this TCR beta chain was carried out in a study of blood T cell repertoires in COVID-19. Study details: Material from acute and convalescent COVID-19 was sourced from the United States, Italy and Spain. Nucleic acid was either cDNA or gDNA, and it came from T cells, B-cell-depleted T cells, or PBMCs.

In the original analysis: Amplification of reference gene primers provided the estimated nucleated cell counts. Profiled with immunoSEQ multiplex PCR; TCRdb holds only in-frame clones, not every one. The V and J calls and clone size were taken over from that table, and D and trimming were inferred from the DNA. The sample lists fewer than 150,000 clones; 78% were seen once. V was shortened by 5 bases and J by 5 bases, with 7 bases between the two germline ends. The CDR3 consists of 12 residues. Germline V gives CDR1 MNHEY, CDR2 SVGAGI. This receptor was identified in a man between 65 and 79 years old with acute or convalescent COVID-19. This sequence joins TRBV6-5 and TRBJ1-5; unclear D gene. The sample comprised peripheral blood. The CDR3 coding sequence is TGTGCCAGCAGTATCCAGGATCAGCCCCAGCATTTT. Translated, it gives CASSIQDQPQHF.